Below are 30 T cell receptor beta chains sequenced from a single sample in a study of T cells in Graves' hyperthyroidism and ophthalmopathy (dated by TCRdb to the late 2010s). Library preparation was by multiplex PCR. Sequencing instrument: Illumina HiSeq 2000. The TCR beta CDR3 regions were amplified from RNA transcripts. The first round of RT-PCR for the TCR CDR3 was performed with the HTBI primer set and the Qiagen OneStep RT-PCR kit. The public reads were reanalyzed by TCRdb: fastp trimming at Q25, MiXCR alignment, in-frame beta chains only. Each CDR3 protein appears once, grouped with its most common genes and DNA. The sample has more than 500,000 distinct CDR3 sequences on record, roughly 14% of them singletons. About 3.9% of the sample is taken by the ten largest. Sequences were obtained from blood. The receptors were sampled from a middle-aged woman with Graves' ophthalmopathy.

The chain uses TRBV7-9 and TRBJ2-5; weak D call: TRBD1 (6 bases). Trimming shortened V by 5 bases and J by 5 bases, and 21 bases separated the two germline ends. CDR1 and CDR2 from the germline V gene are SEHNR and FQNEAQ (reference sequence). The CDR3 is 16 amino acids. CDR3 bases: TGTGCCAGCAGCCCATCGTGGACAGTGCAGGGGGAGACCCAGTACTTC. Amino acid sequence: CASSPSWTVQGETQYF.

This clonotype was seen at least ten times. DNA for the CDR3: TGTGCCAGCAGCTATGAGGGGGTAGGCTACGAGCAGTACTTC. This sequence encodes CASSYEGVGYEQYF. The chain links TRBV28 to TRBJ2-7; possibly TRBD1 for D (6 bases). Trimming stripped 6 bases from V and 3 bases from J, with 15 bases between. Germline CDR1 MDHEN, CDR2 SYDVKM. The CDR3 runs to 14 residues. The full variable domain, with the rest looked up from reference TRBV28 and TRBJ2-7, is DVKVTQSSRYLVKRTGEKVFLECVQDMDHENMFWYRQDPGLGLRLIYFSYDVKMKEKGDIPEGYSVSREKKERFSLILESASTNQTSMYLCASSYEGVGYEQYFGPGTRLTVT.

In its sample, this clonotype was seen many times. The chain combines TRBV12-3 or TRBV12-4 with TRBJ1-5; D unclear. V was shortened by 5 bases and J by 7 bases, with 15 bases between the two germline ends. The CDR3 runs to 14 residues. The CDR3 nucleotides are TGTGCCAGCAGTCTAACAGTCAGCGGGCAGCCCCAGCATTTT. Translating gives CASSLTVSGQPQHF.

At least ten counts were recorded for this clonotype. The chain has TRBV10-3 and TRBJ2-2; no reliable D call. The V end lost 0 bases, the J end lost 6 bases, and 5 bases lay between the germline ends. The CDR3 is 13 amino acids. Per the germline V gene, CDR1 is ENHRY and CDR2 is SYGVKD. This chain's CDR3 is CAISESVAGELFF. In DNA, the CDR3 is TGTGCCATCAGTGAGTCGGTAGCCGGGGAGCTGTTTTTT.

This clonotype was recorded only once. The rearrangement links TRBV4-1 to TRBJ2-7; the D call may be TRBD1 or TRBD2 (5 bases each). The germline gives CDR1 MGHRA, CDR2 YSYEKL. This CDR3 comprises 13 residues. V lost 10 bases and J 3 bases, leaving 16 bases between the germline ends. DNA of the CDR3: TGCGCCACCACCCGGGACCTCGGCTACGAGCAGTACTTC. This codes for CATTRDLGYEQYF.

The rearrangement joins TRBV28 to TRBJ1-3; D is ambiguous. Per germline, CDR1 MDHEN and CDR2 SYDVKM. V was clipped by 6 bases and J by 3 bases, with 15 bases between them. The CDR3 sequence is 15 residues long. As DNA, the CDR3 is TGTGCCAGCAGCCCTCGACCGCCATTTGGAAACACCATATATTTT. Encoded protein: CASSPRPPFGNTIYF.

At least ten counts were recorded for this clonotype. CDR3 sequence reads: CSAKVGRELSGYTF. CDR3 nucleotide sequence: TGCAGTGCTAAAGTCGGCAGGGAATTGTCGGGCTACACCTTC. The V gene is TRBV20-1, the J gene TRBJ1-2; TRBD1 is a possible D gene (5 bases). Trimming removed 4 bases from V and 8 bases from J, with 20 bases in between. The CDR3 is made up of 14 amino acids. Germline V CDR1 and CDR2: DFQATT, SNEGSKA (reference sequence).

The sample holds many counts of this clonotype. The rearrangement links TRBV6-5 to TRBJ2-4; D might be TRBD1 or TRBD2, each matching 5 bases. CDR3 length equals 15 residues. Per germline, CDR1 MNHEY and CDR2 SVGAGI. Between the trimmed V and J ends, which lost 0 bases and 6 bases, there was a span of 12 bases. The CDR3 here is CASSYSGTARNIQYF. As DNA, the CDR3 is TGTGCCAGCAGTTACTCCGGGACCGCCCGAAACATTCAGTACTTC.

There are many counts of this clonotype. V gene TRBV6-1 combines with J gene TRBJ1-1, with D possibly being TRBD1 (6 bases). The germline CDR1 and CDR2 sequences are MNHNS and SASEGT. Trimming left V 5 bases short and J 3 bases short, with 10 bases between. There are 13 residues in the CDR3. Here the CDR3 DNA reads TGTGCCAGCAGTAAACCAGGGGACACTGAAGCTTTCTTT. This translates into CASSKPGDTEAFF.

On this clonotype: The junction and the germline gene differ at one end; a read error may be behind it. The V and J genes are TRBV7-9 and TRBJ1-2, with TRBD1 as a possible D gene (5 bases). The CDR3 sequence is 13 residues long. Per the germline V gene, CDR1 is SEHNR and CDR2 is FQNEAQ (reference sequence). The CDR3 sequence: CAGSPSGGEGYTF. The CDR3 bases are TGTGCCGGCAGCCCGAGCGGGGGAGAAGGCTACACCTTC.

This clonotype has a count of ten or more. V usage is TRBV20-1 and J usage is TRBJ2-7, with a weak D call TRBD2 (6 bases). With 1 base removed from V and 3 bases from J, the gap between germline ends came to 16 bases. Germline V lookup: CDR1 DFQATT, CDR2 SNEGSKA (reference sequence). The CDR3 is 15 amino acids. CDR3 region: CSARGLDRDFYEQYF. CDR3 nucleotides: TGCAGTGCTAGAGGCCTAGACCGGGACTTCTACGAGCAGTACTTC.

The chain is built from TRBV2 and TRBJ1-5; 7 bases agree with TRBD1. CDR3 length equals 13 residues. The V gene end was trimmed by 7 bases and the J gene end by 1 base; junction bases not matched to a gene: 1. Germline-derived CDR1 and CDR2 are SNHLY and FYNNEI. The CDR3 DNA sequence: TGTGCCAGCAACAGGGGAAGCAATCAGCCCCAGCATTTT. Amino acid sequence: CASNRGSNQPQHF.

The chain has TRBV11-1 and TRBJ1-5, with TRBD1 matching 7 bases. The CDR3 is 16 residues long. V gave up 1 base and J gave up 3 bases; unmatched junction bases: 6. CDR1 and CDR2 (germline): SGHAT, FQDESV (reference sequence). The CDR3 sequence: CASSLELGQHNQPQHF. The CDR3 coding sequence is TGTGCCAGCAGCTTAGAACTGGGACAGCACAATCAGCCCCAGCATTTT.

This clonotype was counted at least ten times. The junction departs from the called germline gene at one end, perhaps through a read error. This rearrangement joins TRBV6-1 to TRBJ1-2, with 8 bases matching TRBD1. Germline V lookup: CDR1 MNHNS, CDR2 SASEGT. The CDR3 length is 13 residues. The CDR3 DNA is TGTGCCGGCAGCGACAGGGGCATTGGGGGCTACACCTTC. Its protein product is CAGSDRGIGGYTF.

This clonotype occurred many times. The chain is built from TRBV28 and TRBJ1-1; D gene unclear. This CDR3 comprises 17 residues. Germline assignment: CDR1 MDHEN and CDR2 SYDVKM. With 5 bases removed from V and 3 bases from J, the gap between germline ends came to 22 bases. DNA for the CDR3: TGTGCCAGCAGTGGCAGCCCCAATATCCCGAGCCACACTGAAGCTTTCTTT. Protein: CASSGSPNIPSHTEAFF.

This clonotype was found many times. A much larger clone lies one base from this, so it may be a read error. The chain is built from TRBV6-1 and TRBJ1-1, with 8 bases lining up with TRBD1. CDR3 length: 15 residues. The germline CDR1 and CDR2 sequences are MNHNS and SASEGT. The DNA of the CDR3 is TGTGCCGGCAGTCGGCACGGACAGGGGAACACTGAAGCTTTCTTT. Protein sequence: CAGSRHGQGNTEAFF.

The chain couples TRBV7-8 to TRBJ2-5; 15 bases fit TRBD2. CDR1 is SGHVS, CDR2 FQNEAQ, per germline. The CDR3 has 18 amino acids. Trimming took 5 bases from V and 5 from J; bases not matched to a gene: 12. CDR3 nucleotide sequence: TGTGCCAGCAGCACACACCGGACTAGCGGGAGGGCCTGGGAGACCCAGTACTTC. Translation: CASSTHRTSGRAWETQYF.

This clonotype was counted many times. The chain links TRBV5-1 to TRBJ2-7; possibly TRBD1 for D (6 bases). CDR1 SGHRS and CDR2 YFSETQ come from the germline V gene. V lost 7 bases to trimming and J lost 4 bases, with 12 bases between them. The CDR3 is 12 amino acids. CDR3 coding DNA: TGCGCCAGCGGACAGCCTGGATACGAGCAGTACTTC. The encoded protein is CASGQPGYEQYF.

Many counts were recorded for this clonotype. The chain recombines TRBV12-3 or TRBV12-4 with TRBJ2-1; 10 nucleotides align to TRBD2. The CDR3 contains 13 residues. After removal of 5 bases from V and 5 bases from J, the junction contained 0 bases not matched to a gene. CDR3: CASSTSGDNEQFF. Written as DNA, the CDR3 is TGTGCCAGCAGTACTAGCGGGGACAATGAGCAGTTCTTC.

This clonotype was seen a few times. The chain uses TRBV28 and TRBJ1-3; D is ambiguous. Germline V gives CDR1 MDHEN, CDR2 SYDVKM. V was clipped by 2 bases and J by 1 base, with 9 bases between them. The CDR3 runs 15 residues. CDR3 sequence reads: CASSLPPGSGNTIYF. The CDR3 DNA follows: TGTGCCAGCAGTTTACCCCCCGGGTCTGGAAACACCATATATTTT.

The sample holds many counts of this clonotype. The V call is TRBV9, the J call TRBJ1-1; the D gene is possibly TRBD1 (6 bases). Trimming shortened V by 0 bases and J by 5 bases, and 11 bases separated the two germline ends. CDR1 and CDR2 (germline): SGDLS, YYNGEE. The CDR3 extends over 14 amino acids. The CDR3 nucleotides read TGTGCCAGCAGCGTAGCGGACAGCGGAACTGAAGCTTTCTTT. This codes for CASSVADSGTEAFF.

This clonotype was found many times. The rearrangement links TRBV11-2 to TRBJ2-7, with 10 bases matching TRBD2. Trimming at V came to 1 base and at J to 6 bases, leaving 6 bases not matched to a gene. Germline V gene data show CDR1 as SGHAT and CDR2 as FQNNGV. The CDR3 extends over 15 amino acids. The CDR3 bases are TGTGCCAGCAGCTTAGTGAGGCTAGCGGGAGTCGAGCAGTACTTC. Its translation is CASSLVRLAGVEQYF.

This clonotype occurred many times. The chain joins TRBV24-1 to TRBJ1-1; D not certain. The CDR3 extends over 12 amino acids. Per germline, CDR1 KGHDR and CDR2 SFDVKD. The V end was cut by 4 bases, the J end by 4 bases, with 6 bases between. CDR3 in amino acids: CATSERGTEAFF. In DNA, the CDR3 is TGTGCCACCAGTGAGAGAGGCACTGAAGCTTTCTTT.

In its sample, this clonotype was seen many times. The CDR3 protein is CASSWTPPMTVRNTEAFF. The CDR3 DNA reads TGTGCCAGCAGTTGGACCCCCCCCATGACAGTTAGGAACACTGAAGCTTTCTTT. V is TRBV6-2 or TRBV6-3 and J is TRBJ1-1, with a tentative D call TRBD1 (5 bases). The germline CDR1 and CDR2 sequences are MNHEY and SVGEGT. V lost 4 bases to trimming and J lost 1 base, with 22 bases between them. CDR3 size: 18 residues.

This clonotype has a handful of counts. The chain carries TRBV2 and TRBJ2-2; tentative D call: TRBD1 (6 bases). The CDR3 is 15 residues long. The germline V gene encodes CDR1 SNHLY and CDR2 FYNNEI. V gave up 2 bases and J gave up 4 bases, with 11 bases separating them. The CDR3 DNA follows: TGTGCCAGCAGTGAATTGCTAGGGGGCACCGGGGAGCTGTTTTTT. Amino acids: CASSELLGGTGELFF.

The chain recombines TRBV12-3 or TRBV12-4 with TRBJ1-3; D perhaps matches TRBD1 (6 bases). This CDR3 spans 15 amino acids. Trimming removed 6 bases from V and 3 bases from J, with 15 bases in between. In DNA form, the CDR3 reads TGTGCCAGCAGCCCGTGGGGGGCGCTTGGAAACACCATATATTTT. Amino acids: CASSPWGALGNTIYF.

The V and J genes are TRBV28 and TRBJ2-1, with D perhaps being TRBD1 or TRBD2 (5 bases each). CDR1 and CDR2 from the germline V gene are MDHEN and SYDVKM. V gave up 3 bases and J gave up 4 bases, with 13 bases separating them. The length of the CDR3 is 15 residues. CDR3 in amino acids: CASSLVLGGYNEQFF. CDR3 nucleotide sequence: TGTGCCAGCAGTTTGGTTCTTGGGGGATACAATGAGCAGTTCTTC.

This clonotype was seen ten or more times. The chain employs TRBV12-3 or TRBV12-4 and TRBJ1-5, with 7 bases aligning to TRBD1. J lost 0 bases, V lost 4 bases, and 6 bases had no gene match. This CDR3 is built from 16 residues. The CDR3 region has the DNA TGTGCCAGCAGTTCGGGACAGTCTAATAGCAATCAGCCCCAGCATTTT. Its protein product is CASSSGQSNSNQPQHF.

The chain uses TRBV20-1 and TRBJ2-7, with 7 positions matching TRBD2. From germline, CDR1 is DFQATT and CDR2 SNEGSKA (reference sequence). V shed 3 bases, J shed 0 bases, and the junction held 11 bases outside the gene matches. The CDR3 sequence is 16 residues long. The CDR3 DNA follows: TGCAGTGCTAGTGTCCTCAGCGGGGCTAGCTCCTACGAGCAGTACTTC. This encodes CSASVLSGASSYEQYF.

This chain uses TRBV11-1 with TRBJ1-1; D ambiguous. Germline loops: CDR1 SGHAT, CDR2 FQDESV (reference sequence). The V end was cut by 6 bases, the J end by 6 bases, with 14 bases between. The CDR3 is 13 amino acids. This CDR3 reads CASRETYNPEAFF. In DNA form, the CDR3 reads TGTGCCAGCAGAGAGACATATAATCCTGAAGCTTTCTTT.